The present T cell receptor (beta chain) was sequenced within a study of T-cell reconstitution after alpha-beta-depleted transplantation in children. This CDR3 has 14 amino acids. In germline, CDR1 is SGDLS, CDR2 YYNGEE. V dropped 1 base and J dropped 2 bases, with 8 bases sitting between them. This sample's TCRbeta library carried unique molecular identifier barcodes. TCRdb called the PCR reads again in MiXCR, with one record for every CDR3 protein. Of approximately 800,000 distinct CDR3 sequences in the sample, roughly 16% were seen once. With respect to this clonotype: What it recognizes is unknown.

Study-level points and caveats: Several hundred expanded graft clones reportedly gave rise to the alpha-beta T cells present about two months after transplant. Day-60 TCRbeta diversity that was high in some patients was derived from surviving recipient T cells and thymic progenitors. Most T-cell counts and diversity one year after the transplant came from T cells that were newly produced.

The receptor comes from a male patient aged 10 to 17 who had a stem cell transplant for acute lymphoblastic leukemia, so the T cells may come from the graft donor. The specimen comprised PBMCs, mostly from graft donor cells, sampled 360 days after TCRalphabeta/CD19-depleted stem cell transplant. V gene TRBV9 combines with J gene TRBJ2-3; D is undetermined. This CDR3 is CASSVTAITDTQYF. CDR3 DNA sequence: TGTGCCAGCAGCGTAACAGCAATCACAGATACGCAGTATTTT.